The 6 T cell receptor beta chains listed next were all sequenced from one sample in a study of Ad26.COV2.S vaccination and SARS-CoV-2 variants. Treatment described: around 19 received Ad26.COV2.S at low or high dose, single or two shots; roughly five received placebo; per-sample allocation not given. It was on day 63 after the first vaccine or placebo injection that samples were taken. TCRdb's copy holds only in-frame clones and misses some; the assay was immunoSEQ multiplex PCR. Among just over 350,000 clones listed, roughly 84% were seen once. Here the sequenced sample was peripheral blood, taken in a trial of Ad26.COV2.S vaccine versus placebo. The receptors were gathered from a person between 18 and 65 years old who received the Ad26.COV2.S COVID-19 vaccine or a placebo.

The genes are TRBV7-2 and TRBJ2-3; 7 positions match TRBD2. The germline gives CDR1 SGHTA, CDR2 FQGNSA. The V and J ends lost 4 bases and 5 bases, in that order; junction bases with no gene match: 9. CDR3 length: 15 residues. The DNA of the CDR3 is TGTGCCAGCAGCTCCTCGGGGCGGGGGAAAGATACGCAGTATTTT. Its translation is CASSSSGRGKDTQYF.

The chain links TRBV6-5 to TRBJ1-1; TRBD1 is a possible D gene (5 bases). Looked up from germline, CDR1 is MNHEY and CDR2 is SVGAGI. Trimming stripped 6 bases from V and 11 bases from J, with 16 bases between. The CDR3 loop spans 12 amino acids. The CDR3: CASSKGHLGAFF. CDR3 nucleotide sequence: TGTGCCAGCAGCAAGGGGCACCTAGGGGCTTTCTTT.

The chain couples TRBV5-6 to TRBJ1-1; no clear D. Germline V gene lookup returns CDR1 SGHDT and CDR2 YYEEEE. This CDR3 comprises 12 residues. Deletions cut 2 bases from V and 4 bases from J, with 6 bases between. This chain's CDR3 is CASSLYRTEAFF. CDR3 DNA sequence: TGTGCCAGCAGCTTATATCGCACTGAAGCTTTCTTT.

The chain links TRBV20-1 to TRBJ2-1, with D perhaps matching TRBD2 (5 bases). V was clipped by 6 bases and J by 5 bases, with 8 bases between them. Germline V gene data show CDR1 as DFQATT and CDR2 as SNEGSKA (reference sequence). The CDR3 loop spans 11 amino acids. The chain's CDR3 is CSASGDNEQFF. Here the CDR3 DNA reads TGCAGTGCCAGCGGAGACAATGAGCAGTTCTTC.

The chain is built from TRBV4-3 and TRBJ2-7; D is undetermined. V lost 0 bases, J lost 2 bases, and 11 bases lay in between. The CDR3 covers 15 residues. Germline CDR1 and CDR2: LGHNA and YSLEER. CDR3 loop: CASSQDLAVAYEQYF. CDR3 nucleotides: TGCGCCAGCAGCCAAGATTTGGCTGTTGCCTACGAGCAGTACTTC.

The genes are TRBV7-8 and TRBJ1-5; D not certain. V lost 4 bases and J lost 7, with 14 bases in between. The CDR3 runs 14 residues. CDR1 is SGHVS, CDR2 FQNEAQ, per germline. The CDR3 DNA is TGTGCCAGCAGCTCCGCTAGTTTGTACCAGCCCCAGCATTTT. This codes for CASSSASLYQPQHF.